The TCR beta chain described here comes from a study of T cells after yellow fever vaccination. Findings of the study overall: Weaker, the secondary response had a peak occurring faster, on day 5 versus 15. Abundant clonotypes from the bulk population could contaminate FACS-sorted repertoires. Once the booster was given, most primary-vaccination clones reappeared, at over 95% for CD4 and 88% for CD8.

TCRdb re-derived calls from the 5' RACE reads in MiXCR, one entry per CDR3 protein. The top ten hold roughly 3.3% of the sample, which has hundreds of thousands of distinct CDR3 sequences, roughly 5.2% seen once. Trimming removed 6 bases from V and 6 bases from J, with 17 bases in between. The CDR3 contains 14 residues. In germline, CDR1 is SGHTA, CDR2 FQGNSA. In its sample, this clonotype was seen many times. The antigen is undetermined. This chain connects TRBV7-2 to TRBJ1-2; TRBD1 might be the D (6 bases). The receptor comes from a man in his late teens or twenties who received the YFV17D yellow fever vaccine. Sequenced material: CD4+ T cells sorted from PBMCs, taken on the day of the yellow fever booster vaccination. The CDR3 nucleotides read TGTGCCAGCAGACAAGGGGGGGTATCCCATGGCTACACCTTC. Its protein product is CASRQGGVSHGYTF.